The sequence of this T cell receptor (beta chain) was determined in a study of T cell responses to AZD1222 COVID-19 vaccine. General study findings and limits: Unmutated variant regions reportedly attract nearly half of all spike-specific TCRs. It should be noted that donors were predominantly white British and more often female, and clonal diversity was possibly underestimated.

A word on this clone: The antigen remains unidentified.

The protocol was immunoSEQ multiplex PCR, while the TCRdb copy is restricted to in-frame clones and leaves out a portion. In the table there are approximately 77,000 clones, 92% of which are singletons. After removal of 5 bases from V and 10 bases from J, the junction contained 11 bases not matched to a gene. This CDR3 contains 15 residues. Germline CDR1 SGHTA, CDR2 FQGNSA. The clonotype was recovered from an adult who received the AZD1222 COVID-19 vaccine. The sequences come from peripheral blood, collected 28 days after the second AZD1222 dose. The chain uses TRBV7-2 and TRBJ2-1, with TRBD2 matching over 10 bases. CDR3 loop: CASSPFLAGVEEQFF. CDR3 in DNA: TGTGCCAGCAGCCCATTCCTAGCGGGAGTAGAGGAGCAGTTCTTC.